These 24 T cell receptor beta chains came from one sample sequenced in a study of blood T cells in healthy people across ages. Next came a second PCR, run for about 7 to 12 cycles, which used a sample-barcoded 5' primer along with a J-beta primer mix. TCRdb called the 5' RACE reads again in MiXCR, with one record for every CDR3 protein. This sample has approximately 2,000,000 distinct CDR3 sequences, with more than 35% found just once. Input material: blood. These receptors originate from a human donor in good health.

In this sample, this clonotype turned up once. This rearrangement joins TRBV29-1 to TRBJ1-1; TRBD1 matches 11 bases. This CDR3 spans 12 amino acids. With V trimmed by 7 bases and J by 7 bases, 5 bases remained unmatched. Looked up from germline, CDR1 is SQVTM and CDR2 is ANQGSEA. In nucleotides, the CDR3 is TGCAGCGCCGGACAGGGGGCGGGTGAAGCTTTCTTT. Translated: CSAGQGAGEAFF. Supplemented by reference TRBV29-1 and TRBJ1-1, the full variable domain reads SAVISQKPSRDICQRGTSLTIQCQVDSQVTMMFWYRQQPGQSLTLIATANQGSEATYESGFVIDKFPISRPNLTFSTLTVSNMSPEDSSIYLCSAGQGAGEAFFGQGTRLTVV.

This clonotype was seen a handful of times. The chain couples TRBV11-3 to TRBJ2-4; D may be TRBD1 (5 bases). Germline CDR1 reads SGHNT; CDR2 reads YENEEA. The CDR3 spans 16 residues. V was trimmed by 4 bases and J by 1 base, leaving 14 bases between them. The CDR3 DNA sequence: TGTGCCAGCAGCTCGACAGTCCTCCGGGCCAAAAACATTCAGTACTTC. Its translation: CASSSTVLRAKNIQYF.

This chain joins TRBV20-1 and TRBJ2-3; D might be TRBD2 (7 bases). V dropped 6 bases and J dropped 2 bases, with 18 bases sitting between them. The CDR3 length is 15 residues. The germline CDR1 and CDR2 sequences are DFQATT and SNEGSKA (reference sequence). The CDR3 region has the DNA TGCAGTGCGCATACAAGGGGGACTACCACAGATACGCAGTATTTT. It is translated as CSAHTRGTTTDTQYF.

This clonotype turned up a few times. This chain connects TRBV5-1 to TRBJ2-1, with D possibly being TRBD1 or TRBD2 (5 bases each). The V end was cut by 8 bases, the J end by 7 bases, with 10 bases between. Per the germline V gene, CDR1 is SGHRS and CDR2 is YFSETQ. The length of the CDR3 is 11 residues. CDR3 sequence: CASYGANEQFF. CDR3 sequence (DNA): TGCGCCAGTTACGGGGCTAATGAGCAGTTCTTC. The full variable domain, its missing parts supplied by reference TRBV5-1 and TRBJ2-1, is KAGVTQTPRYLIKTRGQQVTLSCSPISGHRSVSWYQQTPGQGLQFLFEYFSETQRNKGNFPGRFSGRQFSNSRSEMNVSTLELGDSALYLCASYGANEQFFGPGTRLTVL.

The V gene is TRBV6-2 or TRBV6-3, the J gene TRBJ2-1; perhaps TRBD1 as D (5 bases). The V gene's germline CDR1 is MNHEY and CDR2 SVGEGT. Between the trimmed V and J ends, which lost 8 bases and 0 bases, there was a span of 17 bases. This CDR3 spans 16 amino acids. The CDR3 DNA reads as TGTGCCAGCCGTGCTCGACGGACATACTCCTACAATGAGCAGTTCTTC. Its translation: CASRARRTYSYNEQFF.

This rearrangement joins TRBV7-2 to TRBJ2-4, with TRBD2 identical over 15 bases. Germline values: CDR1 SGHTA, CDR2 FQGNSA. Germline trimming cut 5 bases from V and 6 bases from J; bases unmatched to any gene: 8. The CDR3 contains 17 residues. CDR3 sequence reads: CASSVRTSGGAGNIQYF. The CDR3 coding sequence is TGTGCCAGCAGCGTTAGGACTAGCGGGGGGGCTGGAAACATTCAGTACTTC.

The V and J genes are TRBV10-3 and TRBJ1-2; D uncertain. The CDR3 has 14 residues. The ends were cut back, 4 bases at V and 0 bases at J, with 9 bases in the middle. Germline values: CDR1 ENHRY, CDR2 SYGVKD. The CDR3 sequence is CAISGTDTNYGYTF. The CDR3 DNA reads as TGTGCCATCAGTGGAACTGATACTAACTATGGCTACACCTTC.

The rearrangement joins TRBV29-1 to TRBJ1-4, with a weak D call TRBD1 (5 bases). The V gene lost 6 bases and the J gene lost 0 bases, with 14 bases spanning the gap. The V gene's germline CDR1 is SQVTM and CDR2 ANQGSEA. This CDR3 has 15 amino acids. The CDR3 protein is CSVLDSRATNEKLFF. In nucleotides, the CDR3 is TGCAGCGTCCTTGACAGCCGAGCAACTAATGAAAAACTGTTTTTT. The full variable domain, its missing parts supplied by reference TRBV29-1 and TRBJ1-4, is SAVISQKPSRDICQRGTSLTIQCQVDSQVTMMFWYRQQPGQSLTLIATANQGSEATYESGFVIDKFPISRPNLTFSTLTVSNMSPEDSSIYLCSVLDSRATNEKLFFGSGTQLSVL.

CDR3 nucleotide sequence: TGTGCCAGTAGTATCCGGGCAGGGGGAATCTATGGCTACACCTTC. Its translation is CASSIRAGGIYGYTF. The chain recombines TRBV19 with TRBJ1-2, with TRBD1 identical over 7 bases. The CDR3 consists of 15 residues. Germline V CDR1 and CDR2: LNHDA, SQIVND (reference sequence). V gave up 3 bases and J gave up 4 bases; unmatched junction bases: 8.

CDR3 bases: TGTGCCAGCAGTTTCCAATCGCGGGGGACAGATACGCAGTATTTT. It encodes CASSFQSRGTDTQYF. The chain couples TRBV6-2 or TRBV6-3 to TRBJ2-3, with 7 bases lining up with TRBD2. The junction had 7 bases not matched to a gene; V was cut back by 4 bases and J by 3 bases. The germline CDR1 and CDR2 sequences are MNHEY and SVGEGT. This CDR3 is built from 15 residues.

The genes are TRBV5-5 and TRBJ2-3, with D unclear. This CDR3 is built from 12 residues. Looked up from germline, CDR1 is SGHKS and CDR2 is YYEKEE (reference sequence). Between the trimmed V and J ends, which lost 4 bases and 10 bases, there was a span of 13 bases. CDR3 bases: TGTGCCAGCAGCGAACGCCCGCTGGCGCAGTATTTT. This codes for CASSERPLAQYF.

CDR3 amino acids: CASSVELGQGGYNEQFF. The CDR3 nucleotides read TGTGCCAGCAGCGTAGAGTTGGGACAGGGGGGTTACAATGAGCAGTTCTTC. This chain connects TRBV9 to TRBJ2-1; 11 positions match TRBD1. CDR1 is SGDLS and CDR2 is YYNGEE in the germline V gene. After removal of 0 bases from V and 4 bases from J, the junction contained 6 bases not matched to a gene. The CDR3 length is 17 residues.

The chain links TRBV5-1 to TRBJ2-7, with D hard to call. The CDR3 contains 14 residues. Trimming removed 0 bases at V and 3 bases at J, with 10 bases between. The germline V gene has CDR1 SGHRS and CDR2 YFSETQ. The chain's CDR3 is CASSLVPGNYEQYF. The CDR3 nucleotides read TGCGCCAGCAGCTTGGTTCCGGGTAACTACGAGCAGTACTTC.

This CDR3 reads CASSTGLAGITDTQYF. CDR3 nucleotide sequence: TGTGCCAGCAGCACCGGACTAGCGGGTATCACAGATACGCAGTATTTT. The chain combines TRBV9 with TRBJ2-3, with 11 nucleotides matching TRBD2. The trim removed 4 bases at V and 2 bases at J, leaving 6 bases unmatched. The length of the CDR3 is 16 residues. The germline gives CDR1 SGDLS, CDR2 YYNGEE.

The CDR3, as DNA: TGTGCCAGCAGTTTAGCGCTCGAGGGCGGCTACACCTTC. Its translation: CASSLALEGGYTF. This chain links TRBV12-3 or TRBV12-4 with TRBJ1-2; no reliable D call. The CDR3 covers 13 residues. V was pared by 0 bases and J by 8 bases, with 10 bases between.

The chain joins TRBV2 to TRBJ1-2; TRBD1 agrees at 9 bases. The length of the CDR3 is 13 residues. V dropped 4 bases and J dropped 8; count of bases not matched to a gene: 5. CDR1 and CDR2 from the germline V gene are SNHLY and FYNNEI. CDR3 amino acids: CASSGGTGQGYTF. CDR3 nucleotide sequence: TGTGCCAGCAGTGGCGGGACAGGGCAGGGCTACACCTTC.

The CDR3 reads CASSLWDRRYTDTQYF. The CDR3 bases are TGTGCCAGCAGTTTATGGGACCGCAGGTACACAGATACGCAGTATTTT. The chain recombines TRBV12-3 or TRBV12-4 with TRBJ2-3; D might be TRBD1 or TRBD2, each matching 5 bases. The CDR3 is 16 residues long. Between the trimmed V and J ends, which lost 2 bases and 2 bases, there was a span of 14 bases.

The chain is built from TRBV2 and TRBJ1-6; D may be TRBD1 (5 bases). Germline-derived CDR1 and CDR2 are SNHLY and FYNNEI. The V end was cut by 3 bases, the J end by 8 bases, with 14 bases between. The length of the CDR3 is 15 residues. The CDR3 spells CASSEGVGGDSPLHF. For the CDR3, the DNA is TGTGCCAGCAGTGAGGGGGTTGGGGGTGATTCACCCCTCCACTTT. The entire variable domain, with the rest obtained from reference TRBV2 and TRBJ1-6, is as follows: EPEVTQTPSHQVTQMGQEVILRCVPISNHLYFYWYRQILGQKVEFLVSFYNNEISEKSEIFDDQFSVERPDGSNFTLKIRSTKLEDSAMYFCASSEGVGGDSPLHFGNGTRLTVT.

The V gene is TRBV20-1, the J gene TRBJ2-7; D is perhaps TRBD1 or TRBD2 (5 bases each). The V end lost 0 bases, the J end lost 0 bases, and 15 bases lay between the germline ends. CDR3 length equals 16 residues. From germline, CDR1 is DFQATT and CDR2 SNEGSKA (reference sequence). CDR3 coding DNA: TGCAGTGCTAGAGATAGCAGGGCAGGACTCTCCTACGAGCAGTACTTC. It specifies CSARDSRAGLSYEQYF.

The genes are TRBV12-3 or TRBV12-4 and TRBJ2-7; D may be TRBD1 (6 bases). V was pared by 4 bases and J by 4 bases, with 14 bases between. This CDR3 has 14 amino acids. Here the CDR3 DNA reads TGTGCCAGCAGTTCTAGGGGGATAGGGTACGAGCAGTACTTC. Translating it yields CASSSRGIGYEQYF.

V and J are TRBV3-1 and TRBJ1-2; 7 nucleotides match TRBD1. The V gene end was trimmed by 0 bases and the J gene end by 8 bases; junction bases not matched to a gene: 6. The CDR3 has 14 residues. Germline V CDR1 and CDR2: LGHDT, YNNKEL (reference sequence). The CDR3, as DNA: TGTGCCAGCAGCCAAGATGCGACAGGGCGCGGCTACACCTTC. Its translation is CASSQDATGRGYTF.

The V call is TRBV7-2, the J call TRBJ2-6, with unresolved D. Germline CDR1 SGHTA, CDR2 FQGNSA. The CDR3 sequence is 19 residues long. The V end was cut by 5 bases, the J end by 0 bases, with 20 bases between. CDR3 sequence reads: CASSPPFGIGPSGANVLTF. CDR3 sequence (DNA): TGTGCCAGCAGCCCCCCTTTTGGGATAGGGCCCTCTGGGGCCAACGTCCTGACTTTC.

This clonotype was seen more than once but under ten times. The J gene is TRBJ2-7, the V gene TRBV18, with D uncertain. The V gene's germline CDR1 is KGHSH and CDR2 LQKENI. The V end lost 2 bases, the J end lost 0 bases, and 8 bases lay between the germline ends. The CDR3 loop spans 14 amino acids. CDR3 protein: CASSPKAVSYEQYF. The DNA for the CDR3 is TGTGCCAGCTCACCAAAAGCAGTCTCCTACGAGCAGTACTTC.

Points on this clonotype: A much larger clone sits a single nucleotide away, making a read error possible. The J gene is TRBJ2-4, the V gene TRBV6-6, with D maybe TRBD1 (5 bases). The germline V gene has CDR1 MNHNY and CDR2 SVGAGI (reference sequence). Trimming took 4 bases from V and 0 from J, leaving 13 bases between them. The CDR3 extends over 16 amino acids. CDR3 coding DNA: TGTGCCAGCAGTTCGTCCAGGGCACTAGCCAAAAACATTCAGTACTTC. Amino acid sequence: CASSSSRALAKNIQYF.